This T cell receptor (beta chain) came from a study of human T cells and chemical hapten exposure. The sample's time point: healthy volunteer bleed at 2 weeks. Unseparated into fractions, whole blood served as the source from which total RNA was extracted. The CDR3 covers 12 residues. V was pared by 5 bases and J by 1 base, with 5 bases between. Germline V gene lookup returns CDR1 SEHNR and CDR2 FQNEAQ (reference sequence). TCRdb reprocessed the RACE reads with MiXCR, giving one entry per CDR3 protein. The repertoire includes some 120,000 distinct CDR3 sequences, approximately 8.3% of them detected once, and around 1.7% sits in the top ten.

This clonotype originated in a male donor in good health. Some clones in this sample may be carry-over from other donors' samples. Sample: whole blood. This rearrangement joins TRBV7-9 to TRBJ1-1; D remains unclear. The DNA of the CDR3 is TGTGCCAGCAGCCCGAAGAACACTGAAGCTTTCTTT. Translated, it gives CASSPKNTEAFF.